This T cell receptor (beta chain) stems from a study of human T cells and chemical hapten exposure. Study context: Per-sample variation in TCR yield stemmed mainly from small pooled library volume differences. General observations from the study: No alteration of TCRs above 1 in 1000 frequency was seen with DPC sensitization.

This clonotype showed up many times. Its antigen remains unknown. Single cDNA molecules in the library carried unique molecular identifiers attached during preparation. How the authors handled the data: Counts of TCRs in each sample centred on a median of about 96,000 and extended from approximately 20,000 to 700,000. MiXCR was run by TCRdb on the 5' RACE reads, yielding one entry per CDR3 protein. TCRdb's processing, not the study's, gives the V and J calls here. In the table there are more than 140,000 distinct CDR3 sequences, 3.5% to 5% of which are singletons. Extraction yielded total RNA from whole blood (unfractionated). Trimming stripped 2 bases from V and 0 bases from J, with 13 bases between. This CDR3 is 16 amino acids long. Germline loops: CDR1 MNHEY, CDR2 SVGAGI.

The J gene is TRBJ1-1, the V gene TRBV6-5; weak D call: TRBD1 (6 bases). This TCR was sampled from a female donor in good health. CDR3 sequence: CASSYLGQPLNTEAFF. CDR3 coding DNA: TGTGCCAGCAGTTACCTAGGACAGCCCTTGAACACTGAAGCTTTCTTT.